This note documents a single T cell receptor beta chain sequence. Its specificity is unknown. The record originates from a study of cytomegalovirus exposure and HLA in healthy donors. V was shortened by 5 bases and J by 0 bases, with 11 bases between the two germline ends. The CDR3 is made up of 14 amino acids. Germline V gives CDR1 SGHAT, CDR2 FQNNGV. Study-level points and caveats: TRBV6-2, TRBV6-3 and some other V segments were excluded as indistinguishable.

PCR involved 60 Vbeta and 13 Jbeta primers. TCRdb's table, derived via immunoSEQ multiplex PCR, lists solely in-frame clones and lacks some. The sample records around 90,000 clones, under 75% being singletons. The sample consisted of PBMCs. The chain couples TRBV11-2 to TRBJ2-7; D might be TRBD1 (6 bases). This clonotype originated in a human donor in good health. This CDR3 reads CASSLRQVSYEQYF. DNA for the CDR3: TGTGCCAGCAGCCTAAGACAGGTCTCCTACGAGCAGTACTTC.